What follows is one T cell receptor (beta chain) and its context. The sample is drawn from a study of pediatric ulcerative colitis. Samples were sequenced at Survey level, maximum 500,000 reads. Generated by immunoSEQ multiplex PCR, the TCRdb table keeps only in-frame clones and is missing some. The sample has 30,000 or so clones, around 80% seen once. The material sequenced was blood. The TCR sequence derives from a boy aged 10-17 years with severe ulcerative colitis.

The CDR3 DNA follows: TGCGCCAGCACCCCATCCAGGGGACATGAGCAGTTCTTC. This codes for CASTPSRGHEQFF. The chain recombines TRBV5-1 with TRBJ2-1; tentative D call: TRBD1 (6 bases). CDR3 length: 13 amino acids. Germline V gives CDR1 SGHRS, CDR2 YFSETQ. V shed 6 bases and J shed 8 bases, with 15 bases lying between them.